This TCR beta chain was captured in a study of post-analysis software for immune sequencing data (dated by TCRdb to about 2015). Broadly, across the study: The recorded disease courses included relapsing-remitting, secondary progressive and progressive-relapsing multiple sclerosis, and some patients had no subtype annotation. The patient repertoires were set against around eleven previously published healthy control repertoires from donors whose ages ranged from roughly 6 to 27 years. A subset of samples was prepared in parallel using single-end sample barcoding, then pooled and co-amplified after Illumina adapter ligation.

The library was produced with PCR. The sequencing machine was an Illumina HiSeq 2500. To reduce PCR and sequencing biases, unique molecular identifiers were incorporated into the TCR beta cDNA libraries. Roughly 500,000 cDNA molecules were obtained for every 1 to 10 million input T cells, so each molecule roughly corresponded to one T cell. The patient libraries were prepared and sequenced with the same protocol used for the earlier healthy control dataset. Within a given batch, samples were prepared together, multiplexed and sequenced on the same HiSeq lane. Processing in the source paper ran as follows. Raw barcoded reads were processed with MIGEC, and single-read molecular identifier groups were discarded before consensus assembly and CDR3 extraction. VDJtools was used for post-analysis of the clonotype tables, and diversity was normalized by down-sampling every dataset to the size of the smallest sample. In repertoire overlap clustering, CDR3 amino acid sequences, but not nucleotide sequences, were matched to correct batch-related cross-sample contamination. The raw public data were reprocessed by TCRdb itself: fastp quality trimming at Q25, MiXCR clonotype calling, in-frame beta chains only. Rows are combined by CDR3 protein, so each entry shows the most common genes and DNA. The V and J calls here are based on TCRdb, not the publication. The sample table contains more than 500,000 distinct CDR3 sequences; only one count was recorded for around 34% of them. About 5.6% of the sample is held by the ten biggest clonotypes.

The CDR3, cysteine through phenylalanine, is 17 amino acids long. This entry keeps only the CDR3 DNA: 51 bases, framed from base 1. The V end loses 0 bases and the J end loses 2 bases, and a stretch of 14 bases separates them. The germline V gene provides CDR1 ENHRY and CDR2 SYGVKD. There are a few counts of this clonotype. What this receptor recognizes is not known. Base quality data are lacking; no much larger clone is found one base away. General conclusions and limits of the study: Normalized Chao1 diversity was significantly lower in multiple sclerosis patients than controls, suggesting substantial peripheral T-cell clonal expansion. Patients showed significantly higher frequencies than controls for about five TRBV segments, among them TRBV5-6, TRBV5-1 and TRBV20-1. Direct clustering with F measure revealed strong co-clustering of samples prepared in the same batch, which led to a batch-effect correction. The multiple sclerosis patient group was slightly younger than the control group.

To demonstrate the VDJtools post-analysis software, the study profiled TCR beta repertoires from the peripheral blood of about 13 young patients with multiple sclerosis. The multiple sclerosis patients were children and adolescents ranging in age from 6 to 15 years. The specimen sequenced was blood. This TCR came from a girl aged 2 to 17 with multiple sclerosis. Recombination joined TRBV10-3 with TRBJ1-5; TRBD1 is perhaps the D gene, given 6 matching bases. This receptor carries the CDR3 CAISESFIPGGNQPQHF. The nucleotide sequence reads TGTGCCATCAGTGAGTCGTTCATCCCAGGGGGCAATCAGCCCCAGCATTTT.